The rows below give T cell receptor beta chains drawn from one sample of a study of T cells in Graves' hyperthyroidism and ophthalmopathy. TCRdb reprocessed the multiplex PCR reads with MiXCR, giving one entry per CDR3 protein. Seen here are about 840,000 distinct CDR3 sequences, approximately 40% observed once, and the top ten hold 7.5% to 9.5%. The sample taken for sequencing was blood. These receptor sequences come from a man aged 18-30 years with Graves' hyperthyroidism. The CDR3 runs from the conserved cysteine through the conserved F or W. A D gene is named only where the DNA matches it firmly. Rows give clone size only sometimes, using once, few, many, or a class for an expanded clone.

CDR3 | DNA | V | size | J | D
CASSPLGESTEAFF | TGTGCCAGCTCACCTCTTGGGGAGAGCACTGAAGCTTTCTTT | TRBV18 | few | TRBJ1-1 | NA
CASSIVNAFMNTEASF | TGTGCCAGTAGTATAGTCAATGCCTTCATGAACACTGAAGCTTCCTTT | TRBV19 | NA | TRBJ1-1 | NA
CSVDNRGYTF | TGCAGCGTTGATAACCGGGGTTACACCTTC | TRBV29-1 | few | TRBJ1-2 | NA
CASSHEIGVDGGKSPLHF | TGTGCCAGCAGCCACGAGATTGGGGTGGATGGGGGAAAGTCACCCCTCCACTTT | TRBV7-2 | few | TRBJ1-6 | NA
CATSDRGYGYTF | TGTGCCACCTCAGACAGGGGTTATGGCTACACCTTC | TRBV24-1 | many | TRBJ1-2 | TRBD1
CASSPPVRVYEQYF | TGTGCCAGCTCACCACCTGTAAGGGTTTACGAGCAGTACTTC | TRBV18 | NA | TRBJ2-7 | NA
CASSLGLGTGQPQHF | TGTGCCAGCAGCTTGGGTTTAGGCACAGGGCAGCCCCAGCATTTT | TRBV7-2 | few | TRBJ1-5 | NA
CSAGDRVMNTIYF | TGCAGCGCGGGGGACAGGGTCATGAACACCATATATTTT | TRBV29-1 | NA | TRBJ1-3 | TRBD1
CASSHTDMGTNQPQHF | TGCGCCAGCAGCCACACCGACATGGGAACTAATCAGCCCCAGCATTTT | TRBV4-1 | NA | TRBJ1-5 | NA
CAGSGTGDSNQPQHF | TGTGCCGGGTCAGGGACAGGGGATAGCAATCAGCCCCAGCATTTT | TRBV10-3 | NA | TRBJ1-5 | TRBD1
CSVVASPNTGELFF | TGCAGCGTTGTCGCCAGCCCTAACACCGGGGAGCTGTTTTTT | TRBV29-1 | many | TRBJ2-2 | NA
CASSFGDFNTGELFF | TGTGCTAGCAGCTTTGGCGACTTTAACACCGGGGAGCTGTTTTTT | TRBV7-7 | few | TRBJ2-2 | NA
CASSLALNDGSYEQYF | TGCGCCAGCAGCTTGGCCCTAAATGACGGGTCCTACGAGCAGTACTTC | TRBV5-1 | few | TRBJ2-7 | NA
CSVETSGRRRAGELFF | TGCAGCGTTGAAACTAGCGGGCGGAGGAGGGCCGGGGAGCTGTTTTTT | TRBV29-1 | NA | TRBJ2-2 | TRBD2
CSAREVGSQPQHF | TGCAGTGCTAGGGAGGTTGGATCTCAGCCCCAGCATTTT | TRBV20-1 | many | TRBJ1-5 | NA
CSARGGGPVTGELFF | TGCAGTGCTAGAGGGGGGGGGCCCGTCACCGGGGAGCTGTTTTTT | TRBV20-1 | NA | TRBJ2-2 | NA
CASTQGGNSPLHF | TGTGCCAGCACCCAGGGAGGTAATTCACCCCTCCACTTT | TRBV7-9 | once | TRBJ1-6 | NA
CSARTGRFGETQYF | TGCAGTGCGAGGACAGGGAGGTTTGGGGAGACCCAGTACTTC | TRBV20-1 | once | TRBJ2-5 | TRBD1
CASSGWTVSEQYF | TGTGCCAGCAGTGGCTGGACAGTAAGCGAGCAGTACTTC | TRBV2 | many | TRBJ2-7 | NA
CASSVGIGSGNTIYF | TGTGCCAGCAGCGTAGGGATCGGCTCTGGAAACACCATATATTTT | TRBV9 | many | TRBJ1-3 | NA
CASSDRGGVNTEAFF | TGTGCCAGCAGCGACCGCGGAGGGGTGAACACTGAAGCTTTCTTT | TRBV5-6 | few | TRBJ1-1 | NA
CASRPGANRRQETQYF | TGTGCCAGCAGACCGGGGGCCAATAGACGGCAAGAGACCCAGTACTTC | TRBV5-1 | NA | TRBJ2-5 | NA
CASSERGVWTEAFF | TGTGCCAGCAGTGAAAGGGGCGTTTGGACTGAAGCTTTCTTT | TRBV11-2 | NA | TRBJ1-1 | NA
CASSLRGSQPQHF | TGTGCCAGCAGTTTGCGGGGAAGCCAGCCCCAGCATTTT | TRBV27 | few | TRBJ1-5 | NA
CASSPTSSGSSYEQYF | TGTGCCAGCAGCCCGACATCCTCAGGGAGCTCCTACGAGCAGTACTTC | TRBV5-4 | few | TRBJ2-7 | NA
CSARVDGYYEQYF | TGCAGTGCTAGAGTTGACGGTTACTACGAGCAGTACTTC | TRBV20-1 | few | TRBJ2-7 | NA
CASSFWTGEGTEAFF | TGTGCCAGCAGCTTTTGGACAGGGGAGGGCACTGAAGCTTTCTTT | TRBV7-2 | few | TRBJ1-1 | TRBD1
CASNPAGFSYEQYF | TGTGCCAGCAACCCCGCGGGCTTCTCCTACGAGCAGTACTTC | TRBV12-3/TRBV12-4 | NA | TRBJ2-7 | NA
CASRRTGNPDYEQYF | TGTGCCAGCAGAAGGACGGGAAACCCGGACTACGAGCAGTACTTC | TRBV14 | NA | TRBJ2-7 | NA
CASMTGPNTGELFF | TGCGCCAGCATGACGGGGCCCAACACCGGGGAGCTGTTTTTT | TRBV10-2 | many | TRBJ2-2 | NA
CASSLAHNQPQHF | TGCGCCAGCAGTTTGGCACACAATCAGCCCCAGCATTTT | TRBV5-5 | NA | TRBJ1-5 | NA
CASSFGSSNQPQHF | TGTGCCAGCAGCTTTGGGAGTAGCAATCAGCCCCAGCATTTT | TRBV7-9 | many | TRBJ1-5 | NA
CASSLLGSSSGANVLTF | TGTGCCAGCAGCTTACTAGGCAGCTCCTCTGGGGCCAACGTCCTGACTTTC | TRBV7-2 | many | TRBJ2-6 | NA
CASSQESAILYGYTF | TGCGCCAGCAGCCAAGAGTCGGCTATCCTCTATGGCTACACCTTC | TRBV4-1 | few | TRBJ1-2 | NA